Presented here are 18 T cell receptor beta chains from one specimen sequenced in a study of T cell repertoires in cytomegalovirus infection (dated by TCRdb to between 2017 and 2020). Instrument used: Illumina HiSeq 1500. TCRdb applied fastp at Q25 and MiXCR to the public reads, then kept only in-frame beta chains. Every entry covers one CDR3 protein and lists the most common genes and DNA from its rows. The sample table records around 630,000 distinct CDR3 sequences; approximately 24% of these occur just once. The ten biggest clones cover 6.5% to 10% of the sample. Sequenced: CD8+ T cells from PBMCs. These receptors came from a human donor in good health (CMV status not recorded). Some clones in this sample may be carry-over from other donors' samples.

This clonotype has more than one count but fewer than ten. The CDR3 reads CASSPPGQGRTQYF. CDR3 DNA: TGTGCCAGCAGTCCTCCGGGACAGGGGAGGACCCAGTACTTC. The chain has TRBV6-6 and TRBJ2-5, with 10 bases identical to TRBD1. Losses at the gene ends were 5 bases for V and 7 bases for J; bases not matched to a gene: 7. The CDR3 runs 14 residues. Germline CDR1 is MNHNY and CDR2 is SVGAGI (reference sequence).

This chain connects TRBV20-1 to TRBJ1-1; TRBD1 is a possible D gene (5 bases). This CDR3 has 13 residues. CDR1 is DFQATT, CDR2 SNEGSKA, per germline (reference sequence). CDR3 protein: CTPGGSMNTEAFF. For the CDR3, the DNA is TGCACCCCGGGGGGTTCTATGAACACTGAAGCTTTCTTT.

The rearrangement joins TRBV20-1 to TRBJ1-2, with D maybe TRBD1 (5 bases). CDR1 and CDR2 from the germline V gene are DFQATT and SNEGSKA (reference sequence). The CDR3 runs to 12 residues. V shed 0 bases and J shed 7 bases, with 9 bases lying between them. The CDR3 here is CSAREGGTGYTF. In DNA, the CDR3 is TGCAGTGCTAGAGAGGGGGGGACTGGCTACACCTTC.

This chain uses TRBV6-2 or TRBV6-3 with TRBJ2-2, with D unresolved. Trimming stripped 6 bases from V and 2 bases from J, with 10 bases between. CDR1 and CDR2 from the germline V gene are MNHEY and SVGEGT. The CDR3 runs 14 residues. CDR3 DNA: TGTGCCAGCAGCGATTGGCCCAACACCGGGGAGCTGTTTTTT. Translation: CASSDWPNTGELFF.

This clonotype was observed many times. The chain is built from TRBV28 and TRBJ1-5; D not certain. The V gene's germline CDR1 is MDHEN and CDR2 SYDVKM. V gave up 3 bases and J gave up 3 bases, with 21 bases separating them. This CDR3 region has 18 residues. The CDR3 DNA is TGTGCCAGCAGTTTTGTAGTTCTCAGCCAGAGCGCCAATCAGCCCCAGCATTTT. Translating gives CASSFVVLSQSANQPQHF.

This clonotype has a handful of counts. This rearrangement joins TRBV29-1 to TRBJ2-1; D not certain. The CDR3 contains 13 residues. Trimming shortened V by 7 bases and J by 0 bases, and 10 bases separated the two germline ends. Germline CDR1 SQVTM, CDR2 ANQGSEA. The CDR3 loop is CSAPLSSYNEQFF. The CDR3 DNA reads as TGCAGCGCCCCTTTAAGCTCCTACAATGAGCAGTTCTTC.

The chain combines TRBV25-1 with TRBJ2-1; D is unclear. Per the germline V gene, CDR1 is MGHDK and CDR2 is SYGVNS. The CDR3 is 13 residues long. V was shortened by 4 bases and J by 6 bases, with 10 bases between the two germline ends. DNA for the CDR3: TGTGCCAGCAGTGTAGGGATTATCAATGAGCAGTTCTTC. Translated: CASSVGIINEQFF.

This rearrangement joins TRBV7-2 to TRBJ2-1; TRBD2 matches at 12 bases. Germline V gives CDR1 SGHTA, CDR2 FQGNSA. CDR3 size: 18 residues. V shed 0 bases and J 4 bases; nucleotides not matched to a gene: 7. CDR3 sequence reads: CASSLAPRLAGVYNEQFF. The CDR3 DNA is TGTGCCAGCAGCTTAGCGCCCCGACTAGCGGGGGTTTACAATGAGCAGTTCTTC. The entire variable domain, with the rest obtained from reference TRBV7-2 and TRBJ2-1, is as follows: GAGVSQSPSNKVTEKGKDVELRCDPISGHTALYWYRQSLGQGLEFLIYFQGNSAPDKSGLPSDRFSAERTGGSVSTLTIQRTQQEDSAVYLCASSLAPRLAGVYNEQFFGPGTRLTVL.

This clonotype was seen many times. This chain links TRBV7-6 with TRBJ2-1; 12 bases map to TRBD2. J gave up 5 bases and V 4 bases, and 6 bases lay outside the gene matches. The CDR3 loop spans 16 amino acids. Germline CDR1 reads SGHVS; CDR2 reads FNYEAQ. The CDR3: CASSSVLAGGDNEQFF. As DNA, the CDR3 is TGTGCCAGCAGCTCAGTACTAGCGGGGGGAGACAATGAGCAGTTCTTC.

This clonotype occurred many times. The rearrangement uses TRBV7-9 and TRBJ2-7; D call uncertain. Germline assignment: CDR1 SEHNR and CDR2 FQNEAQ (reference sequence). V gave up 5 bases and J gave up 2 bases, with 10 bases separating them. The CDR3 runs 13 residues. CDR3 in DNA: TGTGCCAGCAGCCCCCCCAGGACCTACGAGCAGTACGTC. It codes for CASSPPRTYEQYV.

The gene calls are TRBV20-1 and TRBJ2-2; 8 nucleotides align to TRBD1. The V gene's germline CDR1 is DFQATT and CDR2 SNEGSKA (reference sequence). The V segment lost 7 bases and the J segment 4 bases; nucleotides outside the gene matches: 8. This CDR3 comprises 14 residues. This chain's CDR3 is CSDTGQGCTGELFF. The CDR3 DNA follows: TGCAGTGACACCGGACAGGGATGCACCGGGGAGCTGTTTTTT.

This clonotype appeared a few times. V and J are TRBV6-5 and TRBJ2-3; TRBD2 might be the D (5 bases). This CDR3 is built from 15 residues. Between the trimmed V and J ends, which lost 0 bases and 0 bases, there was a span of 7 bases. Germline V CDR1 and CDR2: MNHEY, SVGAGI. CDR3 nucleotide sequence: TGTGCCAGCAGTTACTCACCGGGGAGCACAGATACGCAGTATTTT. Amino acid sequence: CASSYSPGSTDTQYF.

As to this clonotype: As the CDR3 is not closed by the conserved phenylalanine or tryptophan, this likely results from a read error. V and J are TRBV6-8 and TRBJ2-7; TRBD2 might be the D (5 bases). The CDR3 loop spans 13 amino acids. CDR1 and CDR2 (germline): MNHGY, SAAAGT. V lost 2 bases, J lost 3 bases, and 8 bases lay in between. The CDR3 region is CASSYLRGYEQYS. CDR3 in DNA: TGTGCCAGCAGTTACCTACGGGGCTACGAGCAGTACTCC.

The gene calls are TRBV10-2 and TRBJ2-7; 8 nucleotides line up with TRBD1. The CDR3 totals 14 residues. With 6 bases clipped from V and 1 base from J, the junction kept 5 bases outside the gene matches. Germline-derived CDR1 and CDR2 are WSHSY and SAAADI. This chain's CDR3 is CASSVGQESYEQYF. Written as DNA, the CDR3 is TGCGCCAGCAGCGTGGGACAGGAATCCTACGAGCAGTACTTC.

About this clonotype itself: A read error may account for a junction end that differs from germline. CDR3 residues: CASSFTATGRAGTEAIF. CDR3 in DNA: TGTGCCAGCAGCTTCACGGCGACAGGGCGGGCGGGCACTGAAGCTATCTTT. This chain connects TRBV7-9 to TRBJ1-1, with TRBD1 matching over 7 bases. From germline, CDR1 is SEHNR and CDR2 FQNEAQ (reference sequence). This CDR3 comprises 17 residues.

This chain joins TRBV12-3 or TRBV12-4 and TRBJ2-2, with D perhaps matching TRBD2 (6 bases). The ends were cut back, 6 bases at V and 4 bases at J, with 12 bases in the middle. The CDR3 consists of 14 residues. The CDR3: CASREGPATGELFF. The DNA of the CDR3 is TGTGCCAGCAGGGAGGGCCCAGCCACCGGGGAGCTGTTTTTT.

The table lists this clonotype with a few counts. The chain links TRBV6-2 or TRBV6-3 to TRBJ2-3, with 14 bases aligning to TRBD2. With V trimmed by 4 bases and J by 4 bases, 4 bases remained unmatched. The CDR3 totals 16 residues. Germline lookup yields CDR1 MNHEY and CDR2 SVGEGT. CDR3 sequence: CASSLTSGGAADTQYF. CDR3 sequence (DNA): TGTGCCAGCAGTTTGACTAGCGGGGGGGCCGCAGATACGCAGTATTTT.

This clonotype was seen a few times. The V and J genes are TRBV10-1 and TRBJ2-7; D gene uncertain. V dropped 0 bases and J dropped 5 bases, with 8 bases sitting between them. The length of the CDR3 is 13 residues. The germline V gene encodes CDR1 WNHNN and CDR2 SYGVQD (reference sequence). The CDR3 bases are TGCGCCAGCAGTGAGTCCCTAGGCCACGAGCAGTACTTC. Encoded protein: CASSESLGHEQYF.